These 7 T cell receptor beta chains were all obtained from the same sample, sequenced in a study of response to subunit inactivated influenza vaccine. TCRdb fed the RT-PCR reads into MiXCR, producing one record per CDR3 protein. The top ten clones hold roughly 2.8% of a sample with about 540,000 distinct CDR3 sequences, roughly 25% of them seen once. The same specimen was also included in a second study, on T cells expressing NK-cell markers. According to that study: Generation of TCR beta cDNA was performed by 5'RACE template switching incorporating UMIs.

The sequencing here drew on CD4+ T cells sorted from PBMCs, taken about 11 days after vaccination. These receptors were collected from a man aged 50-59 years who received an inactivated influenza vaccine.

This chain connects TRBV6-1 to TRBJ1-5; the D is unclear. This CDR3 contains 12 residues. V was trimmed by 3 bases and J by 7 bases, leaving 7 bases between them. Germline assignment: CDR1 MNHNS and CDR2 SASEGT. The CDR3 loop is CASSERAQPQHF. CDR3 DNA: TGTGCCAGCAGTGAGAGAGCCCAGCCCCAGCATTTT.

As DNA, the CDR3 is TGTGCCAGCAGCTCAGTCCCCGCAGATACGCAGTATTTT. It codes for CASSSVPADTQYF. This chain links TRBV7-2 with TRBJ2-3; D is unclear. CDR1 SGHTA and CDR2 FQGNSA come from the germline V gene. V lost 4 bases to trimming and J lost 4 bases, with 9 bases between them. CDR3 length equals 13 residues.

As for this clonotype: Mismatch with germline at one junction end may stem from a read error. The chain carries TRBV7-7 and TRBJ2-2, with D tentatively TRBD1 or TRBD2 (5 bases each). Germline V gene data show CDR1 as SSHAT and CDR2 as FNYEAQ (reference sequence). This CDR3 has 14 amino acids. The CDR3 reads CASSRDPNPGELFF. CDR3 DNA sequence: TGTGCCAGCAGCCGGGACCCGAACCCCGGGGAGCTGTTTTTT.

The chain carries TRBV20-1 and TRBJ2-1, with TRBD2 matching 9 bases. The V and J ends lost 5 bases and 2 bases, in that order; junction bases with no gene match: 4. The CDR3 covers 14 residues. CDR1 and CDR2 (germline): DFQATT, SNEGSKA (reference sequence). CDR3 nucleotide sequence: TGCAGTGCTGTTAGCGGGAGAACCTACAATGAGCAGTTCTTC. Protein product: CSAVSGRTYNEQFF.

This chain links TRBV20-1 with TRBJ1-3; 8 nucleotides line up with TRBD1. V dropped 6 bases and J dropped 4; count of bases not matched to a gene: 5. The CDR3 totals 13 residues. CDR1 is DFQATT and CDR2 is SNEGSKA in the germline V gene (reference sequence). The CDR3 DNA is TGCAGTGCCCAGACAGGGGTGGGAAACACCATATATTTT. Translated, it gives CSAQTGVGNTIYF.

The chain joins TRBV6-2 or TRBV6-3 to TRBJ2-7; possibly TRBD2 for D (6 bases). The CDR3 is 15 residues long. Germline values: CDR1 MNHEY, CDR2 SVGEGT. Trimming shortened V by 8 bases and J by 1 base, and 18 bases separated the two germline ends. CDR3 bases: TGTGCCAGCCAAACTCGGGGGAGAAGTTCCTACGAGCAGTACTTC. Residues: CASQTRGRSSYEQYF.

This sequence joins TRBV29-1 and TRBJ2-3; TRBD1 agrees at 9 bases. CDR3 length: 14 residues. Germline V CDR1 and CDR2: SQVTM, ANQGSEA. The trim removed 6 bases at V and 3 bases at J, leaving 7 bases unmatched. The CDR3 is CSVYRDRATDTQYF. In nucleotides, the CDR3 is TGCAGCGTCTACCGGGACAGGGCGACAGATACGCAGTATTTT.